The rows below give T cell receptor beta chains drawn from one sample of a study of graft-versus-host responses after intestinal transplantation. These receptors have no identified antigens. The protocol was immunoSEQ multiplex PCR, while the TCRdb copy is restricted to in-frame clones and leaves out a portion. Found here are tens of thousands of clones, 90% to 95% of them singletons; the top ten hold about 2%. Sample: unstimulated CD8+ T cells sorted from spleen or lymph node cells, taken before intestinal transplant. Receptor source: a human donor who received an intestinal transplant. Both conserved end residues are part of each CDR3. Each record gives: J gene, V gene, CDR3 protein.

TRBJ2-7 TRBV19 CASSIFIAAYEQYF
TRBJ1-1 TRBV5-8 CASSLAEHPTGYPWGTEAFF
TRBJ1-1 TRBV10-3 CAISESLAGDTEAFF
TRBJ2-7 TRBV11-3 CASSPRLAGVFYEQYF
TRBJ1-2 TRBV29-1 CSVEGDSGLGGYTF
TRBJ2-7 TRBV14 CASSQETGTGDEEQYF
TRBJ2-1 TRBV28 CASSHLSTSSYNEQFF
TRBJ1-2 TRBV7-2 CASSLGPPGQGRYGYTF
TRBJ1-2 TRBV10-3 CAINRQGGPYGYTF
TRBJ2-1 TRBV5-1 CASSEGQGYLSNEQFF
TRBJ2-7 TRBV27 CASSYRDRGIYEQYF
TRBJ1-1 TRBV5-1 CASTDEDSGTEAFF
TRBJ2-3 TRBV27 CAIGTGGTDTQYF